Listed here are 14 T cell receptor beta chains from one sample, sequenced in a study of CD8 T cells in Susac syndrome. After extraction with the RNeasy kit, roughly 0.45 to 1 ug of the RNA was reverse transcribed using random hexamers. One entry per CDR3 protein results from TCRdb running MiXCR on the immunoSEQ multiplex PCR reads. The sample contains about 290,000 distinct CDR3 sequences, almost 85% of which appear only once. Sequencing was carried out using CD8+ T cells from PBMCs. These receptors were collected from a human donor with multiple sclerosis.

The V and J genes are TRBV6-1 and TRBJ2-7; no definite D call. Trimming left V 2 bases short and J 4 bases short, with 15 bases between. The CDR3 runs 15 residues. CDR1 MNHNS and CDR2 SASEGT come from the germline V gene. The CDR3 loop reads CASSEPAGVGYEQYF. Written as DNA, the CDR3 is TGTGCCAGCAGTGAACCAGCAGGAGTGGGGTACGAGCAGTACTTC.

This clonotype occurred once. This rearrangement joins TRBV9 to TRBJ2-7; 7 bases are shared with TRBD1. CDR3 length: 15 residues. J lost 2 bases, V lost 3 bases, and 8 bases had no gene match. Germline CDR1 reads SGDLS; CDR2 reads YYNGEE. The CDR3 nucleotides are TGTGCCAGCAGCGACCTACAGGGGCCCCCCTACGAGCAGTACTTC. It encodes CASSDLQGPPYEQYF.

The chain is built from TRBV11-2 and TRBJ2-1, with 7 bases lining up with TRBD2. This CDR3 region has 16 residues. V was pared by 2 bases and J by 2 bases, with 6 bases of the junction left unmatched. The germline V gene has CDR1 SGHAT and CDR2 FQNNGV. The CDR3 sequence is CASSLRSGNPYNEQFF. The CDR3 region has the DNA TGTGCCAGCAGCTTACGCAGCGGGAATCCCTACAATGAGCAGTTCTTC.

This chain uses TRBV5-4 with TRBJ2-5, with 7 nucleotides matching TRBD1. Germline CDR1 is SGHNT and CDR2 is YYREEE (reference sequence). This CDR3 comprises 14 residues. V was pared by 4 bases and J by 1 base, with 4 bases of the junction left unmatched. CDR3 DNA sequence: TGTGCCAGCAGCCCCCGACAGGGCCAAGAGACCCAGTACTTC. This codes for CASSPRQGQETQYF.

The rearrangement links TRBV27 to TRBJ2-1, with D possibly called TRBD1 or TRBD2 (5 bases each). Germline V gene sequence: CDR1 MNHEY, CDR2 SMNVEV (reference sequence). The V end was cut by 2 bases, the J end by 7 bases, with 18 bases between. This CDR3 has 16 amino acids. The CDR3 spells CASSLGSPGTTNEQFF. CDR3 sequence (DNA): TGTGCCAGCAGTTTAGGGAGCCCCGGGACCACAAATGAGCAGTTCTTC.

As concerns this clonotype: Germline and junction disagree at one end, which may indicate a read error. The V call is TRBV28, the J call TRBJ2-1; either TRBD1 or TRBD2 may supply D (5 bases each). Germline lookup yields CDR1 MDHEN and CDR2 SYDVKM. The CDR3 has 12 residues. CDR3 residues: CTSTLGTNEQFF. For the CDR3, the DNA is TGTACCAGCACCCTTGGGACCAATGAGCAGTTCTTC.

The rearrangement uses TRBV19 and TRBJ2-7; D call uncertain. The germline CDR1 and CDR2 sequences are LNHDA and SQIVND (reference sequence). V was cut by 3 bases and J by 2 bases, with 14 bases left in between. CDR3 size: 15 residues. The CDR3 reads CASSIYLGSPYEQYF. The CDR3 DNA reads as TGTGCCAGTAGTATTTATCTGGGATCCCCCTACGAGCAGTACTTC.

J is TRBJ2-2 and V is TRBV19; D is perhaps TRBD1 (5 bases). CDR3 length equals 15 residues. Per the germline V gene, CDR1 is LNHDA and CDR2 is SQIVND (reference sequence). V was cut by 5 bases and J by 6 bases, with 16 bases left in between. The CDR3 is CASSPYQGGSGELFF. The DNA of the CDR3 is TGTGCCAGTAGTCCCTACCAGGGTGGTTCCGGGGAGCTGTTTTTT.

The chain has TRBV28 and TRBJ2-3; TRBD1 or TRBD2 may be the D gene (5 bases each). V was shortened by 5 bases and J by 2 bases, with 14 bases between the two germline ends. This CDR3 has 15 residues. Germline values: CDR1 MDHEN, CDR2 SYDVKM. The CDR3 DNA is TGTGCCAGCAGTCCAAGGGGAGTAGTCACAGATACGCAGTATTTT. Encoded protein: CASSPRGVVTDTQYF.

This chain links TRBV29-1 with TRBJ2-3, with 12 nucleotides matching TRBD2. CDR1 is SQVTM and CDR2 is ANQGSEA in the germline V gene. The CDR3 contains 14 residues. V gave up 5 bases and J gave up 3 bases; unmatched junction bases: 3. The CDR3, as DNA: TGCAGCGTTCCTAGCGGGAGGGGTACAGATACGCAGTATTTT. Amino acids: CSVPSGRGTDTQYF.

In its sample, this clonotype was seen once. The chain uses TRBV7-9 and TRBJ2-7; a possible D gene is TRBD2 (6 bases). V shed 5 bases and J shed 2 bases, with 16 bases lying between them. The CDR3 runs 15 residues. Germline CDR1 and CDR2: SEHNR and FQNEAQ (reference sequence). CDR3 nucleotide sequence: TGTGCCAGCAGCCCGAGTGGGGGGACGCCCTACGAGCAGTACTTC. It codes for CASSPSGGTPYEQYF.

This rearrangement joins TRBV7-9 to TRBJ2-2; D may correspond to TRBD1 or TRBD2 (6 bases each). Trimming took 6 bases from V and 1 from J, leaving 12 bases between them. The germline V gene has CDR1 SEHNR and CDR2 FQNEAQ (reference sequence). The length of the CDR3 is 15 residues. In DNA, the CDR3 is TGTGCCAGCAGTGCGGGACATATGAACACCGGGGAGCTGTTTTTT. Translating it yields CASSAGHMNTGELFF.

V and J are TRBV28 and TRBJ2-3; 11 positions match TRBD2. J was trimmed by 5 bases and V by 6 bases; bases with no gene match: 16. The CDR3 consists of 18 residues. Looked up from germline, CDR1 is MDHEN and CDR2 is SYDVKM. CDR3 coding DNA: TGTGCCAGCAGCCAACGGCCACATAGCGGGAGGGACGGAGATACGCAGTATTTT. This sequence encodes CASSQRPHSGRDGDTQYF.

The V and J genes are TRBV7-2 and TRBJ2-7; 8 positions agree with TRBD1. There are 13 residues in the CDR3. Losses at the gene ends were 2 bases for V and 7 bases for J; bases not matched to a gene: 4. Germline V lookup: CDR1 SGHTA, CDR2 FQGNSA. CDR3 residues: CASSLQGAQEQYF. In nucleotides, the CDR3 is TGTGCCAGCAGCTTACAGGGGGCGCAGGAGCAGTACTTC.